The TCR beta chain under discussion was sequenced for a study of cytomegalovirus exposure and HLA in healthy donors. This CDR3 region has 15 residues. Germline CDR1 is MDHEN and CDR2 is SYDVKM. V was trimmed by 5 bases and J by 2 bases, leaving 15 bases between them. The PCR was carried out with 60 Vbeta primers and 13 Jbeta primers. In the original processing: In a later analysis, of roughly 73 million unique beta chains, roughly 9.9 million appeared in at least two donors. Clones were sequenced by immunoSEQ multiplex PCR, and TCRdb holds only the in-frame ones, with some missing. For V, J and clone size, that table is used; D and trimming come from the DNA. The sample holds over 100,000 clones, about 76% seen once.

Material: PBMCs. The source of this sequence is a woman younger than 45 in good health and CMV-seronegative. The chain combines TRBV28 with TRBJ1-1; D is perhaps TRBD1 (5 bases). For the CDR3, the DNA is TGTGCCAGCAGTCTGCACAGGTCTCAAAACACTGAAGCTTTCTTT. Its protein is CASSLHRSQNTEAFF.